A single sample is the source of the 4 T cell receptor beta chains below, sequenced in a study of T cells expressing NK-cell markers. TCRdb reworked the 5' RACE reads into one entry per CDR3 protein, no DNA. The table lists 350,000 to 400,000 distinct CDR3 sequences. Sequenced sample: blood T cells: a sorted CD56 or NKG2C T cell subset, CD4+ or CD8+ T cells, or bulk PBMC T cells (not recorded which). The receptors shown here come from a woman in her forties or fifties in good health.

The genes are TRBV6-5 and TRBJ2-7. The CDR3 contains 15 residues. CDR1 and CDR2 (germline): MNHEY, SVGAGI. This CDR3 is CASRELSGSSYEQYF.

The rearrangement joins TRBV20-1 to TRBJ2-1; TCRdb's D call, TRBD2, is unchecked because there is no DNA. The germline CDR1 and CDR2 sequences are DFQATT and SNEGSKA (reference sequence). This CDR3 is 15 amino acids long. The CDR3 loop reads CSADRGGTTYNEQFF.

The chain carries TRBV12-3 or TRBV12-4 and TRBJ1-1; TCRdb gives TRBD1 as the D gene, but with no DNA this cannot be confirmed. This CDR3 contains 14 residues. CDR3 loop: CASRMTGANTEAFF.

The chain couples TRBV11-3 to TRBJ2-3; TCRdb selects TRBD2, and the lack of DNA leaves this call unchecked. Per germline, CDR1 SGHNT and CDR2 YENEEA. The CDR3 totals 17 residues. The CDR3 sequence: CASSPRRTSGRLDTQYF.